A selection of T cell receptor beta chains follows, all from one sample in a study of T cells after somatic rescue of genetic block. Sequenced by immunoSEQ multiplex PCR; TCRdb stores in-frame clones only, minus some. The data show 12,000 or so clones, 71% seen once. Sequencing was done on a sample of peripheral blood mononuclear cells (PBMCs). The source is a boy between 10 and 17 years old. CDR3s include the opening cysteine and the closing phenylalanine or tryptophan. Each record gives: CDR3 protein, CDR3 DNA, clone size, D gene, V gene, J gene. The D gene is left open where the match is weak. Part of the rows lack a size; the others show once, few, many or a class for expanded clones.

CASSRIAGTSAYEQYF	TGCGCCAGCAGCCGCATTGCCGGGACGTCAGCTTACGAGCAGTACTTC	-	-	TRBV4-1	TRBJ2-7
CASSYPPTGVVEQYF	TGTGCCAGCAGTTACCCCCCCACAGGGGTAGTCGAGCAGTACTTC	-	TRBD1	TRBV6-6	TRBJ2-7
CASSEGGLGGYGYTF	TGTGCCAGCAGTGAGGGGGGGCTAGGCGGCTATGGCTACACCTTC	-	-	TRBV6-1	TRBJ1-2
CAWSVLGLAGGQWQFF	TGTGCCTGGAGTGTACTGGGACTAGCGGGAGGACAATGGCAGTTCTTC	-	TRBD2	TRBV30	TRBJ2-1
CASSRQTSGVTDTQYF	TGTGCCAGCAGCCGCCAGACTAGCGGGGTAACAGATACGCAGTATTTT	-	TRBD2	TRBV5-4	TRBJ2-3
CASNNQQGYEQYF	TGTGCCAGTAACAACCAACAGGGCTACGAGCAGTACTTC	-	-	TRBV19	TRBJ2-7
CASTPDRGFSYEQYF	TGCGCCAGCACTCCGGACAGGGGGTTCTCCTACGAGCAGTACTTC	-	TRBD1	TRBV5-1	TRBJ2-7
CASSFSRATDTQYF	TGTGCCAGCAGCTTCTCTAGGGCCACAGATACGCAGTATTTT	-	-	TRBV7-2	TRBJ2-3
CASSSEPSTGLYNEQFF	TGCGCCAGCAGCTCGGAACCCTCGACAGGGTTATACAATGAGCAGTTCTTC	-	TRBD1	TRBV5-1	TRBJ2-1
CASSEYRGQDYGYTF	TGTGCCAGCAGTGAATACAGGGGGCAGGACTATGGCTACACCTTC	-	TRBD1	TRBV25-1	TRBJ1-2
CASRWTGGTGELFF	TGTGCCAGCAGATGGACAGGGGGCACCGGGGAGCTGTTTTTT	-	TRBD1	TRBV6-6	TRBJ2-2
CASSPYMNTGELFF	TGTGCCAGCAGCCCCTATATGAACACCGGGGAGCTGTTTTTT	-	-	TRBV13	TRBJ2-2
CASSSRGAGANVLTF	TGTGCCAGCAGCTCTAGAGGGGCTGGGGCCAACGTCCTGACTTTC	-	-	TRBV7-3	TRBJ2-6
CASSPGTGDTGELFF	TGTGCCAGCAGCCCCGGGACAGGGGACACCGGGGAGCTGTTTTTT	-	TRBD1	TRBV6-5	TRBJ2-2
CASSPWTSGRSSYEQYF	TGTGCCAGCAGCCCATGGACTAGCGGGAGGAGCTCCTACGAGCAGTACTTC	few	TRBD2	TRBV7-6	TRBJ2-7
CASSPPIGTYEQYF	TGTGCCAGCAGCCCGCCAATTGGCACCTACGAGCAGTACTTC	-	-	TRBV7-2	TRBJ2-7
CASSRPGQGTAKNIQYF	TGTGCCAGTAGTAGGCCGGGACAGGGAACGGCCAAAAACATTCAGTACTTC	-	TRBD1	TRBV19	TRBJ2-4
CASSVTPKVDETQYF	TGTGCCAGCAGCGTAACCCCTAAGGTTGACGAGACCCAGTACTTC	-	-	TRBV9	TRBJ2-5
CASSSGSTDTQYF	TGTGCCAGCAGCTCAGGGAGCACAGATACGCAGTATTTT	-	-	TRBV28	TRBJ2-3
CASSFGQGGYEQYF	TGTGCCAGCAGTTTCGGACAGGGGGGCTACGAGCAGTACTTC	-	TRBD1	TRBV28	TRBJ2-7
CASSFYITGELFF	TGTGCCAGCAGCTTCTATATTACCGGGGAGCTGTTTTTT	-	-	TRBV5-4	TRBJ2-2
CASSLGQTYTEAFF	TGTGCCAGCAGTTTGGGACAGACCTACACTGAAGCTTTCTTT	-	TRBD1	TRBV5-4	TRBJ1-1
CASSSLDRGWYEQYF	TGCGCCAGCAGCTCTCTTGACAGGGGGTGGTACGAGCAGTACTTC	-	TRBD1	TRBV5-1	TRBJ2-7
CASSKDRLAKNIQYF	TGTGCCAGTAGTAAGGACAGATTAGCCAAAAACATTCAGTACTTC	-	-	TRBV19	TRBJ2-4
CASSFKQAHTGELFF	TGTGCCAGCAGCTTCAAACAGGCCCACACCGGGGAGCTGTTTTTT	-	-	TRBV7-9	TRBJ2-2
CASSPIKRENEQFF	TGTGCCAGCTCACCCATTAAGCGGGAGAATGAGCAGTTCTTC	-	TRBD2	TRBV18	TRBJ2-1
CASSEAGSLHF	TGTGCCAGCAGTGAAGCTGGATCCCTCCACTTT	-	-	TRBV6-5	TRBJ1-6
CASSRQLAGANVLTF	TGCGCCAGCAGCCGCCAGCTCGCGGGGGCCAACGTCCTGACTTTC	-	-	TRBV5-1	TRBJ2-6
CASSIKKAGQPFNSPLHF	TGTGCCAGTAGTATAAAGAAAGCGGGACAGCCTTTTAATTCACCCCTCCACTTT	few	TRBD1	TRBV19	TRBJ1-6
CASTRYSSRTDTQYF	TGTGCCAGCACCCGGTACTCCAGTAGGACAGATACGCAGTATTTT	few	-	TRBV2	TRBJ2-3
CASSSDWRSYNSPLHF	TGTGCCAGCAGTTCGGACTGGAGATCCTATAATTCACCCCTCCACTTT	-	-	TRBV6-5	TRBJ1-6
CASSFRLAYEQFF	TGTGCCAGCAGCTTCAGGCTAGCCTATGAGCAGTTCTTC	few	-	TRBV7-3	TRBJ2-1
CASRGLAGVNEQFF	TGTGCCAGCAGGGGACTAGCGGGAGTCAATGAGCAGTTCTTC	-	TRBD2	TRBV6-1	TRBJ2-1
CASSSLAGRVGTGELFF	TGTGCCAGCAGCTCTTTGGCCGGGAGAGTAGGCACCGGGGAGCTGTTTTTT	-	-	TRBV7-3	TRBJ2-2
CASSIQFSTDTQYF	TGTGCCAGCAGTATACAATTCTCCACAGATACGCAGTATTTT	once	-	TRBV28	TRBJ2-3
CASRLTGFHEQFF	TGTGCCAGCAGGTTGACAGGGTTCCATGAGCAGTTCTTC	-	TRBD1	TRBV28	TRBJ2-1
CASSLVLETQYF	TGTGCCAGCAGCTTAGTTCTTGAGACCCAGTACTTC	few	-	TRBV7-9	TRBJ2-5
CASSGEGRGETQYF	TGTGCCAGCAGTGGGGAAGGGAGAGGGGAGACCCAGTACTTC	-	-	TRBV2	TRBJ2-5
CASSPTLSGVYEQYF	TGTGCCAGCAGTCCAACACTCTCGGGGGTCTACGAGCAGTACTTC	-	-	TRBV27	TRBJ2-7
CASSQDFSGGNEQFF	TGTGCCAGCAGCCAAGATTTTTCGGGTGGCAATGAGCAGTTCTTC	-	-	TRBV4-2	TRBJ2-1
CASSLGDRHGGYTF	TGTGCCAGCAGCTTAGGCGACAGACATGGCGGCTACACCTTC	-	-	TRBV7-9	TRBJ1-2
CASSPHRLNEKLFF	TGTGCCAGCAGCCCCCACAGGCTTAATGAAAAACTGTTTTTT	-	-	TRBV28	TRBJ1-4
CASSLGVLENTDTQYF	TGTGCCAGCAGCTTAGGTGTCTTGGAAAACACAGATACGCAGTATTTT	-	-	TRBV7-9	TRBJ2-3
CASSESGTGSHEQYF	TGCGCCAGCAGTGAGTCCGGGACAGGGTCCCACGAGCAGTACTTC	-	TRBD1	TRBV10-1	TRBJ2-7
CSVEDRLRGTDTQYF	TGCAGCGTTGAAGATAGATTGAGGGGCACAGATACGCAGTATTTT	-	-	TRBV29-1	TRBJ2-3
CASTAGRGNEQYF	TGTGCCAGTACCGCCGGAAGGGGAAACGAGCAGTACTTC	-	-	TRBV19	TRBJ2-7